A selection of T cell receptor beta chains follows, all from one sample in a study of OX40 agonist ivuxolimab in advanced cancers. Assay: immunoSEQ multiplex PCR; the TCRdb copy retains only in-frame clones and omits some. The sample records 75,000 to 90,000 clones, 92% being singletons. Here the sequenced sample was CD4+ or CD8+ T cells sorted from blood, taken in a trial of the OX40 agonist ivuxolimab. Every receptor here comes from an adult with an advanced solid tumor such as melanoma, head and neck, liver or kidney cancer. Both conserved end residues are part of each CDR3. A D gene is named only where the DNA matches it firmly. Where a row states a size, it is once, few, many or the class of an expanded clone; other rows omit it.

D	size	V	J	DNA	CDR3
-	-	TRBV10-3	TRBJ1-3	TGTGCCACCTGGAGTGGAGGCCGGGCTGGCAACACCATATATTTT	CATWSGGRAGNTIYF
-	-	TRBV14	TRBJ2-5	TGTGCCAGCAGCCACCTCCGGATAGCGGACCAAGAGACCCAGTACTTC	CASSHLRIADQETQYF
-	-	TRBV7-9	TRBJ1-2	TGTGCCAGCAGCTTGGACCTCTGGGGCGGTGGCTACACCTTC	CASSLDLWGGGYTF
-	-	TRBV6-1	TRBJ1-2	TGTGCCAGCAACGGGGCAGCTACTAACTATGGCTACACCTTC	CASNGAATNYGYTF
-	-	TRBV29-1	TRBJ1-2	TGCAGCGTCCCGGGGGGGCGCGATGGCTACACCTTC	CSVPGGRDGYTF
-	few	TRBV2	TRBJ2-5	TGTGCCAGCAGGGACGTCCTGGGGACCCAGTACTTC	CASRDVLGTQYF
-	-	TRBV15	TRBJ1-3	TGTGCCACCAGCAGAGATCCCTCTGGAAACACCATATATTTT	CATSRDPSGNTIYF
TRBD1	-	TRBV30	TRBJ1-1	TGTGCCTGGAGCAACAGGGGCCCTAGGCGCACTGAAGCTTTCTTT	CAWSNRGPRRTEAFF
TRBD1	once	TRBV25-1	TRBJ1-4	TGTGCCAGCAGAAGGACAGGGCGGTCTAATGAAAAACTGTTTTTT	CASRRTGRSNEKLFF
-	-	TRBV5-1	TRBJ1-1	TGCGCCAGCAGTTGGAGCGGCACTGAAGCTTTCTTT	CASSWSGTEAFF
-	-	TRBV25-1	TRBJ2-7	TGTGCCAGCAGTGAATATCGCGGTAGTCCCTACGAGCAGTACTTC	CASSEYRGSPYEQYF
-	-	TRBV12-2	TRBJ2-7	TGTGCAAGTCGCTTAGCGCAAGCGGGACCGTACGAGCAGTACTTC	CASRLAQAGPYEQYF
-	-	TRBV11-2	TRBJ2-1	TGTGCCAGCAGCTTAGGAATAGGGATCTACAATGAGCAGTTCTTC	CASSLGIGIYNEQFF
-	-	TRBV25-1	TRBJ2-2	TGTGCCAGCAGTGAATACGCAGCTTCTGGCACCGGGGAGCTGTTTTTT	CASSEYAASGTGELFF
TRBD1	-	TRBV5-4	TRBJ2-1	TGTGCCAGCAGCAAAGACAGGGGATCCTACAATGAGCAGTTCTTC	CASSKDRGSYNEQFF
-	-	TRBV21-1	TRBJ1-5	TGTGCCAGCAGCAAGGGATGGCAGCCCCAGCATTTT	CASSKGWQPQHF
-	-	TRBV19	TRBJ2-3	TGTGCCAGTAGTCGATTACAGGGTACGTTCACAGATACGCAGTATTTT	CASSRLQGTFTDTQYF
-	once	TRBV5-4	TRBJ2-5	TGTGCCAGCAGCATCGAGGCCCCAGCAGAGACCCAGTACTTC	CASSIEAPAETQYF
-	few	TRBV5-1	TRBJ2-3	TGCGCCAGCAGCTTGAAGACAGGAGACATAGATACGCAGTATTTT	CASSLKTGDIDTQYF
-	-	TRBV7-8	TRBJ1-5	TGTGCCAGCAGCTCACAACCCCGAGGAGATCAGCCCCAGCATTTT	CASSSQPRGDQPQHF
-	-	TRBV6-1	TRBJ2-1	TGTGCCAGCAGTGCCGGTGAGCAGTTCTTC	CASSAGEQFF
-	-	TRBV5-1	TRBJ1-1	TGCGCCAGCAGCTTGGACCCCGCGGGTGAAGCTTTCTTT	CASSLDPAGEAFF
-	-	TRBV2	TRBJ2-3	TGTGCCAGCAGTGATAGTGGGGTTTTTAGCACAGATACGCAGTATTTT	CASSDSGVFSTDTQYF
-	-	TRBV19	TRBJ1-1	TGTGCCAGTAGTATAGCCGGGTTAATGTCTGAAGCTTTCTTT	CASSIAGLMSEAFF
-	-	TRBV7-8	TRBJ2-1	TGTGCCAGCAGCCTAGGCGGGGACTACAATGAGCAGTTCTTC	CASSLGGDYNEQFF
-	-	TRBV18	TRBJ2-3	TGTGCCAGCTCACCACCAGGGGGAGTAGGCACAGATACGCAGTATTTT	CASSPPGGVGTDTQYF
-	-	TRBV7-9	TRBJ2-7	TGTGCCAGCAGTCCTACCAGTTGGAGCTCCTACGAGCAGTACTTC	CASSPTSWSSYEQYF
-	-	TRBV2	TRBJ2-2	TGTGCCAGCAATTCGGCCGGGGAGCTGTTTTTT	CASNSAGELFF
-	-	TRBV28	TRBJ2-7	TGTGCCAGCAGTCCCCCAGACGGCTACGAGCAGTACTTC	CASSPPDGYEQYF
TRBD1	-	TRBV5-1	TRBJ1-1	TGCGCCAGCAGCAGGACAGGGGGCCGGGACACTGAAGCTTTCTTT	CASSRTGGRDTEAFF
-	-	TRBV7-9	TRBJ1-1	TGTGCCAGCAGCTCCGGGACACGGGCTTTCTTT	CASSSGTRAFF
-	-	TRBV5-1	TRBJ2-1	TGCGCCAGCAGGATCGAGACAGGTAACTACAATGAGCAGTTCTTC	CASRIETGNYNEQFF
-	-	TRBV4-2	TRBJ2-3	TGTGCCAGCAGCCAACCACTACGGGGCGGGGAAACAGATACGCAGTATTTT	CASSQPLRGGETDTQYF
-	-	TRBV19	TRBJ1-5	TGTGCCACCGAATCAGGGATCCGGGGCAATCAGCCCCAGCATTTT	CATESGIRGNQPQHF
TRBD2	once	TRBV5-4	TRBJ2-5	TGTGCCAGCAGCTCTAGTCTAGCGGGGGCAGAGACCCAGTACTTC	CASSSSLAGAETQYF
-	-	TRBV7-7	TRBJ2-3	TGTGCTAGCAGTTCCGGGACTAGCACAGATACGCAGTATTTT	CASSSGTSTDTQYF
-	once	TRBV11-2	TRBJ1-3	TGTGCCAGCCGCAGAGGGGGGTACTCCGACACCATATATTTT	CASRRGGYSDTIYF
TRBD1	few	TRBV6-4	TRBJ1-2	TGTGCCAGCAGTGAAGTAGAGGGGGCGAGGGGCTACACCTTC	CASSEVEGARGYTF
-	-	TRBV5-6	TRBJ2-7	TGTGCCAGCAGCTCCCTCGGGACAAACTACTACGAGCAGTACTTC	CASSSLGTNYYEQYF
-	-	TRBV7-8	TRBJ2-7	TGTGCCAGCAGCTTGGCACAGGGATACGAGCAGTACTTC	CASSLAQGYEQYF
-	-	TRBV5-4	TRBJ1-1	TGTGCCAGCAGCCCTACAAACGGGGGGCTTGTCACTGAAGCTTTCTTT	CASSPTNGGLVTEAFF
-	-	TRBV30	TRBJ1-1	TGTGCCTGGAGATCACCGGGACGGAAGAACACTGAAGCTTTCTTT	CAWRSPGRKNTEAFF
-	-	TRBV5-1	TRBJ2-1	TGCGCCAGCAGCGCTGGCACGCCCCCCAATGAGCAGTTCTTC	CASSAGTPPNEQFF